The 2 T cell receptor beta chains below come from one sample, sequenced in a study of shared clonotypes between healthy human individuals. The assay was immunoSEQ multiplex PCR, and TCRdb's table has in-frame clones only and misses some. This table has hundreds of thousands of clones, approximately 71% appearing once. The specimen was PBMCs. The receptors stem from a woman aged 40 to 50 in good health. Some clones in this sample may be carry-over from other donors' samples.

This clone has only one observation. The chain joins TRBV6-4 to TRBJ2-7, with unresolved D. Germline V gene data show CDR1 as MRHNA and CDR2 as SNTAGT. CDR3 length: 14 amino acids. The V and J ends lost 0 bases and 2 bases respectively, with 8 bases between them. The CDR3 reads CASSDSWVPYEQYF. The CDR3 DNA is TGTGCCAGCAGTGACTCGTGGGTGCCCTACGAGCAGTACTTC.

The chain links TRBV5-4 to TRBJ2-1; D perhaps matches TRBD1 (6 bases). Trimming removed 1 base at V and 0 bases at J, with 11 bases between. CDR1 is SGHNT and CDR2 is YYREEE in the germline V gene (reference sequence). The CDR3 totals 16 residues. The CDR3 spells CASSLSGQSSYNEQFF. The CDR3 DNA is TGTGCCAGCAGCTTGTCAGGACAGAGCTCCTACAATGAGCAGTTCTTC.